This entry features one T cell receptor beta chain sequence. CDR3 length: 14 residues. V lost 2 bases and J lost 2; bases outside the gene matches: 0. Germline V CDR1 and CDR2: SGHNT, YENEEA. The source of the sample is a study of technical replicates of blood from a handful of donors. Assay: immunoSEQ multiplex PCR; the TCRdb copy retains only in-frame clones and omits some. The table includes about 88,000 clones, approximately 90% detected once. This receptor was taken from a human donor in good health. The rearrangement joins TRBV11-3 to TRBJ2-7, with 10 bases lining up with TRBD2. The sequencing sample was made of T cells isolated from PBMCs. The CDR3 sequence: CASSLSGGAYEQYF. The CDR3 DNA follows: TGTGCCAGCAGCTTAAGCGGGGGGGCCTACGAGCAGTACTTC.